This TCR beta chain was sequenced during a study of HIV-infected children after antiretroviral therapy interruption. Notes on the study in general: Naive CD4+ CDR3 sharing between time points fell after interruption began.

A 3' RACE protocol on RNA, with unique molecular identifiers, produced the TCR library. Each CDR3 protein gets one entry after TCRdb re-called the 3' RACE reads with MiXCR. The sample consists of over 35,000 distinct CDR3 sequences, around 7% of them appearing once. Treatment described: PENTA 11 planned treatment interruption arm or continuous ART arm. The table lists this clonotype with many counts. Antigen specificity is unknown. The junction does not match germline at one end; this may be a read error. The CDR3 loop spans 14 amino acids. Looked up from germline, CDR1 is MNHNY and CDR2 is SVGAGI (reference sequence).

This specimen was CD45RA+ CD4+ T cells from PBMCs, pooled from several time points, taken from a donor given antiretroviral therapy, either interrupted or continuous. Subset of the sample: naive CD4+ CD45RA+ CD45RO- T cells. The source is a pool of human donors with HIV. This rearrangement joins TRBV6-6 to TRBJ1-4; no clear D gene. CDR3 DNA sequence: TGTGCCAGCAGTGATGCATTTTCCAACGAAAGATTATTTTTC. Residues: CASSDAFSNERLFF.